The clone carrying this T cell receptor beta chain was seen only a few times. The antigen remains undetermined. The sample is drawn from a study of T cells in Graves' hyperthyroidism and ophthalmopathy. Study-wide context: Peripheral blood was secured at the point of initial diagnosis, before any treatment.

Patients were aged 18 to 65, had disease duration under 2 months, and had newly diagnosed hyperthyroidism. Study results and caveats: Blood samples included most of the expanded thyroid clonotypes exceeding 0.001.

The TCR beta CDR3 regions underwent amplification using RNA transcripts as the source. RT-PCR in the first round (using the HTBI primer set) targeted the TCR CDR3. TCRdb analysed the multiplex PCR reads with MiXCR anew, one entry per CDR3 protein. The sample shows about 290,000 distinct CDR3 sequences, roughly 13% of them seen only once. The V segment lost 2 bases and the J segment 3 bases; nucleotides outside the gene matches: 1. CDR1 is SGHNT and CDR2 is YYREEE in the germline V gene (reference sequence). The CDR3 length is 13 residues. The chain has TRBV5-4 and TRBJ2-5; the match to TRBD2 covers 7 bases. The sequence was obtained from a woman aged 25 to 39 with Graves' hyperthyroidism that later progressed to Graves' ophthalmopathy. Sequenced input: blood. The CDR3 reads CASSFLAEETQYF. CDR3 nucleotide sequence: TGTGCCAGCAGCTTTCTAGCGGAAGAGACCCAGTACTTC.